The 26 T cell receptor beta chains below come from one sample, sequenced in a study of T cells in pancreatic ductal adenocarcinoma (TCRdb year 2017). The selected pancreatic ductal adenocarcinoma patients had received surgery without neoadjuvant therapy. The library was generated by the immunoSEQ multiplex PCR assay. TCRdb carries this immuneACCESS record with in-frame sequences only. Its versions omit some clonotypes, under half of them owing to an unresolved V gene in the studies checked, with the rest unexplained. The sample table contains over 90,000 clones; only one count was recorded for about 95% of them. Roughly 3.1% of the sample is held by the ten biggest clonotypes. Sequenced sample: PBMCs. The source of these receptors is a human donor with pancreatic ductal adenocarcinoma.

This chain links TRBV2 with TRBJ1-2; maybe TRBD1 (5 bases). CDR3 size: 12 residues. Trimming cost V 5 bases and J 4 bases, with 8 bases left between them. CDR1 SNHLY and CDR2 FYNNEI come from the germline V gene. CDR3 amino acids: CASSPGGYGYTF. Here the CDR3 DNA reads TGTGCCAGCAGTCCCGGGGGCTATGGCTACACCTTC.

This chain uses TRBV6-5 with TRBJ2-7; TRBD2 matches at 7 bases. Germline lookup yields CDR1 MNHEY and CDR2 SVGAGI. V shed 2 bases and J 3 bases; nucleotides not matched to a gene: 10. The CDR3 consists of 16 residues. CDR3 residues: CASSYAGPRDYYEQYF. The CDR3 bases are TGTGCCAGCAGTTACGCCGGGCCAAGGGACTACTACGAGCAGTACTTC.

This clone appeared a single time. At one boundary the junction diverges from the germline segment, which might be a read error. The chain links TRBV18 to TRBJ2-7, with D maybe TRBD2 (7 bases). The CDR3 runs 16 residues. Germline CDR1 is KGHSH and CDR2 is LQKENI. The CDR3 sequence is CASSPPVGRGLYKQYF. CDR3 nucleotide sequence: TGTGCCAGCTCACCACCTGTGGGGCGGGGGCTCTACAAGCAGTACTTC.

V and J are TRBV6-5 and TRBJ2-1; D is ambiguous. The CDR3 runs 14 residues. V was trimmed by 2 bases and J by 12 bases, leaving 17 bases between them. Germline assignment: CDR1 MNHEY and CDR2 SVGAGI. For the CDR3, the DNA is TGTGCCAGCAGTTACACCCCTGAGGCCCTTTGGCAGTTCTTC. Amino acid sequence: CASSYTPEALWQFF.

As for this clone: At the DNA level, this CDR3 is encoded by other sequences in the same sample as well. The rearrangement joins TRBV5-1 to TRBJ2-5, with 8 bases identical to TRBD1. Germline CDR1 SGHRS, CDR2 YFSETQ. The CDR3 is made up of 15 amino acids. V gave up 1 base and J gave up 2 bases; unmatched junction bases: 4. CDR3 DNA: TGCGCCAGCAGCTTGCCTACAGGGGGGCAAGAGACCCAGTACTTC. Its translation: CASSLPTGGQETQYF.

CDR3 DNA sequence: TGTGCCAGCAGCCAGAGGTCGGGCAGGGTGGAGACCCAGTACTTC. Its protein product is CASSQRSGRVETQYF. The chain carries TRBV7-8 and TRBJ2-5; tentative D call: TRBD1 (5 bases). The CDR3 runs 15 residues. The V gene lost 5 bases and the J gene lost 5 bases, with 18 bases spanning the gap. Germline values: CDR1 SGHVS, CDR2 FQNEAQ.

The rearrangement uses TRBV6-1 and TRBJ2-3, with 8 bases matching TRBD1. The germline gives CDR1 MNHNS, CDR2 SASEGT. The CDR3 covers 14 residues. Germline trimming cut 4 bases from V and 4 bases from J; bases unmatched to any gene: 4. CDR3 nucleotides: TGTGCCAGCAGTGGGACAGGGTTGTCAGATACGCAGTATTTT. Protein sequence: CASSGTGLSDTQYF.

In DNA, the CDR3 is TGTGCCAGTAGTAGATCCGGGACAGACAACACCGGGGAGCTGTTTTTT. Residues: CASSRSGTDNTGELFF. The gene calls are TRBV19 and TRBJ2-2; the match to TRBD1 covers 7 bases. The J segment lost 2 bases and the V segment lost 4 bases, leaving 7 bases of the junction unmatched. The CDR3 loop spans 16 amino acids. Looked up from germline, CDR1 is LNHDA and CDR2 is SQIVND (reference sequence).

The chain couples TRBV5-6 to TRBJ1-3, with a tentative D call TRBD1 (5 bases). Per the germline V gene, CDR1 is SGHDT and CDR2 is YYEEEE. The V end was cut by 6 bases, the J end by 4 bases, with 14 bases between. The CDR3 is 14 amino acids. The CDR3 DNA sequence: TGTGCCAGCAACCCTGGGGGGATCGGAAACACCATATATTTT. Its protein is CASNPGGIGNTIYF.

The V and J genes are TRBV2 and TRBJ1-3; 8 bases match TRBD1. From germline, CDR1 is SNHLY and CDR2 FYNNEI. The CDR3 consists of 14 residues. J gave up 3 bases and V 6 bases, and 4 bases lay outside the gene matches. CDR3 residues: CASRQGVDGNTIYF. The CDR3 nucleotides are TGTGCCAGCAGACAGGGGGTAGATGGAAACACCATATATTTT.

This rearrangement joins TRBV18 to TRBJ2-5; 9 nucleotides align to TRBD1. The CDR3 spans 15 residues. Losses at the gene ends were 5 bases for V and 1 base for J; bases not matched to a gene: 5. CDR1 is KGHSH and CDR2 is LQKENI in the germline V gene. CDR3 bases: TGTGCCAGCTCATCCGGACAGGGGACCCAAGAGACCCAGTACTTC. Protein: CASSSGQGTQETQYF.

The chain links TRBV7-2 to TRBJ2-1; 9 positions agree with TRBD2. J was trimmed by 12 bases and V by 5 bases; bases with no gene match: 11. Germline V CDR1 and CDR2: SGHTA, FQGNSA. The CDR3 loop spans 14 amino acids. The CDR3 here is CASSLAGGGRGQFF. The CDR3 DNA reads as TGTGCCAGCAGCCTCGCGGGGGGGGGCCGAGGGCAGTTCTTC.

The rearrangement joins TRBV5-1 to TRBJ2-7, with D possibly being TRBD1 (5 bases). V was shortened by 0 bases and J by 1 base, with 11 bases between the two germline ends. The CDR3 is 15 residues long. Germline lookup yields CDR1 SGHRS and CDR2 YFSETQ. CDR3 sequence (DNA): TGCGCCAGCAGCTTGGGACAGCCAGTTTCCTACGAGCAGTACTTC. This encodes CASSLGQPVSYEQYF. Drawing the rest from reference TRBV5-1 and TRBJ2-7, the complete variable domain is KAGVTQTPRYLIKTRGQQVTLSCSPISGHRSVSWYQQTPGQGLQFLFEYFSETQRNKGNFPGRFSGRQFSNSRSEMNVSTLELGDSALYLCASSLGQPVSYEQYFGPGTRLTVT.

This clone was seen just once. The rearrangement links TRBV10-3 to TRBJ2-1; TRBD2 agrees at 7 bases. This CDR3 contains 14 residues. V shed 3 bases, J shed 5 bases, and the junction held 4 bases outside the gene matches. The germline gives CDR1 ENHRY, CDR2 SYGVKD. CDR3 DNA: TGTGCCATCAGTGACGAGCGGGAAAACAATGAGCAGTTCTTC. This gives the protein CAISDERENNEQFF.

The rearrangement joins TRBV7-3 to TRBJ2-2; D perhaps matches TRBD1 (6 bases). The CDR3 spans 15 residues. Trimming removed 2 bases at V and 5 bases at J, with 12 bases between. CDR1 is SGHTA, CDR2 FQGTGA, per germline. The CDR3 protein is CASSLGGRGTGELFF. Here the CDR3 DNA reads TGTGCCAGCAGCTTAGGGGGCAGGGGTACCGGGGAGCTGTTTTTT.

The rearrangement uses TRBV18 and TRBJ2-7; 10 positions agree with TRBD1. The trim removed 6 bases at V and 3 bases at J, leaving 2 bases unmatched. Germline values: CDR1 KGHSH, CDR2 LQKENI. The CDR3 has 13 amino acids. DNA of the CDR3: TGTGCCAGCTCGCGGGACAGGGGCTACGAGCAGTACTTC. This gives the protein CASSRDRGYEQYF.

The gene calls are TRBV14 and TRBJ2-1; 14 bases are a match to TRBD2. The V gene's germline CDR1 is SGHDN and CDR2 FVKESK. Losses at the gene ends were 1 base for V and 9 bases for J; bases not matched to a gene: 5. The CDR3 consists of 16 residues. The CDR3 DNA sequence: TGTGCCAGCAGCCAAGTCGGGACTAGCGGGGGAGTTGAGCAGTTCTTC. Translating gives CASSQVGTSGGVEQFF. Looking up the rest from reference TRBV14 and TRBJ2-1 gives the full variable domain: EAGVTQFPSHSVIEKGQTVTLRCDPISGHDNLYWYRRVMGKEIKFLLHFVKESKQDESGMPNNRFLAERTGGTYSTLKVQPAELEDSGVYFCASSQVGTSGGVEQFFGPGTRLTVL.

V is TRBV7-9 and J is TRBJ2-3; the match to TRBD2 covers 7 bases. Germline lookup yields CDR1 SEHNR and CDR2 FQNEAQ (reference sequence). Trimming cost V 4 bases and J 1 base; bases outside gene matches: 17. This CDR3 region has 19 residues. CDR3 in amino acids: CASSSFSFSGPARTDTQYF. The DNA for the CDR3 is TGTGCCAGCAGCTCCTTCTCCTTTAGCGGGCCCGCGCGCACAGATACGCAGTATTTT. The full variable domain, completed using reference TRBV7-9 and TRBJ2-3, is DTGVSQNPRHKITKRGQNVTFRCDPISEHNRLYWYRQTLGQGPEFLTYFQNEAQLEKSRLLSDRFSAERPKGSFSTLEIQRTEQGDSAMYLCASSSFSFSGPARTDTQYFGPGTRLTVL.

The chain uses TRBV19 and TRBJ2-7, with 10 bases that match TRBD2. The CDR3 length is 15 residues. CDR1 and CDR2 from the germline V gene are LNHDA and SQIVND (reference sequence). After removal of 3 bases from V and 3 bases from J, the junction contained 5 bases not matched to a gene. The CDR3 sequence: CASSIRASGSYEQYF. Written as DNA, the CDR3 is TGTGCCAGTAGTATCCGAGCTAGCGGGAGCTACGAGCAGTACTTC.

The V call is TRBV5-6, the J call TRBJ1-2; D perhaps matches TRBD1 (6 bases). Trimming removed 4 bases at V and 4 bases at J, with 14 bases between. Germline CDR1 reads SGHDT; CDR2 reads YYEEEE. This CDR3 contains 14 residues. CDR3 DNA sequence: TGTGCCAGCAGCCAGATAGGCAGGGGCTATGGCTACACCTTC. It encodes CASSQIGRGYGYTF.

J is TRBJ2-4 and V is TRBV5-4; no firm D call. The V end was cut by 0 bases, the J end by 5 bases, with 9 bases between. Germline V gene lookup returns CDR1 SGHNT and CDR2 YYREEE (reference sequence). The CDR3 is made up of 14 amino acids. The CDR3 loop is CASSLDGFQNIQYF. In DNA, the CDR3 is TGTGCCAGCAGCTTGGACGGGTTCCAAAACATTCAGTACTTC.

This rearrangement joins TRBV11-2 to TRBJ2-5; maybe TRBD2 (6 bases). V gave up 3 bases and J gave up 5 bases, with 10 bases separating them. Germline CDR1 reads SGHAT; CDR2 reads FQNNGV. CDR3 length: 13 amino acids. This CDR3 reads CASSLGLLETQYF. The CDR3 nucleotides are TGTGCCAGCAGCTTGGGACTGCTGGAGACCCAGTACTTC.

This chain connects TRBV7-9 to TRBJ2-7, with D possibly matching TRBD2 (5 bases). The CDR3 has 14 amino acids. Between the trimmed V and J ends, which lost 10 bases and 6 bases, there was a span of 22 bases. In germline, CDR1 is SEHNR, CDR2 FQNEAQ (reference sequence). The CDR3 sequence: CANDDPGITVEQYF. In nucleotides, the CDR3 is TGTGCCAACGACGATCCGGGGATTACGGTCGAGCAGTACTTC.

The table lists this clone with a count of one. The chain carries TRBV18 and TRBJ2-4; 11 positions match TRBD2. V dropped 3 bases and J dropped 9; count of bases not matched to a gene: 7. Looked up from germline, CDR1 is KGHSH and CDR2 is LQKENI. This CDR3 contains 15 residues. CDR3 region: CASSPTSGGSPIQYF. The DNA of the CDR3 is TGTGCCAGCTCACCTACTAGCGGGGGTTCTCCCATTCAGTACTTC.

This rearrangement joins TRBV29-1 to TRBJ2-5; weak D call: TRBD2 (5 bases). Germline loops: CDR1 SQVTM, CDR2 ANQGSEA. The CDR3 has 11 amino acids. V lost 6 bases to trimming and J lost 5 bases, with 10 bases between them. The CDR3 spells CSVEGGETQYF. In nucleotides, the CDR3 is TGCAGCGTCGAGGGTGGGGAGACCCAGTACTTC.

The CDR3 sequence: CASNEGYEQYF. DNA for the CDR3: TGTGCCAGCAACGAGGGATACGAGCAGTACTTC. V usage is TRBV27 and J usage is TRBJ2-7; possible D gene TRBD2, 5 bases. This CDR3 region has 11 residues. V gave up 7 bases and J gave up 4 bases, with 8 bases separating them. Per germline, CDR1 MNHEY and CDR2 SMNVEV (reference sequence).